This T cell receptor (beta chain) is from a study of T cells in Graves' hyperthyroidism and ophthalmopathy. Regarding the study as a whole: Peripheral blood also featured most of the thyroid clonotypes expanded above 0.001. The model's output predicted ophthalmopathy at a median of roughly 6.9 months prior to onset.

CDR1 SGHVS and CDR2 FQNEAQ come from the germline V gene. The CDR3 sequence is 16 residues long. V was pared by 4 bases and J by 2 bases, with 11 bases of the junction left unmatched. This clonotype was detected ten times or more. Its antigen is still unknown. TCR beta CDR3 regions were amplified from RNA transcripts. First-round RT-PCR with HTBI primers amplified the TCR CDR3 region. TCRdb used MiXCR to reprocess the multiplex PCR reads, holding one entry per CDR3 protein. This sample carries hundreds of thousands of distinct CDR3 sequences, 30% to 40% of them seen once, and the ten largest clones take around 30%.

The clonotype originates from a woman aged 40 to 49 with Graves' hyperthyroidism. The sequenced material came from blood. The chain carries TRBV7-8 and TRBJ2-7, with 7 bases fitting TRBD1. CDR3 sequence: CASSSLTGRRTYEQYF. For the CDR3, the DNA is TGTGCCAGCAGCTCCCTGACAGGGCGGAGGACCTACGAGCAGTACTTC.